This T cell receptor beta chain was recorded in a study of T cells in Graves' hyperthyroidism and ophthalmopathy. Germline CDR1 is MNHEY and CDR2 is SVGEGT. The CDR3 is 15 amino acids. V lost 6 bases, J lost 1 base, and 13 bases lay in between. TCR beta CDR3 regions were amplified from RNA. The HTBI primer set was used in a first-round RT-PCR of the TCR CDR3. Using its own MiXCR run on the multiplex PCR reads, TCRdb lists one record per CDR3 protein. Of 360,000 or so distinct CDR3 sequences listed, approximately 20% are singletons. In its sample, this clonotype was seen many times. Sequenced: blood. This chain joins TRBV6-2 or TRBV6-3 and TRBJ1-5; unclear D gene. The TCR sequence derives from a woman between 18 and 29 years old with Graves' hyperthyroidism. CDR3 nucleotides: TGTGCCAGCAGATCCTCGCTGCAGAGCAATCAGCCCCAGCATTTT. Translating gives CASRSSLQSNQPQHF.